This T cell receptor (beta chain) was found in a study of somatic mutations in cytotoxic T cells in rheumatoid arthritis. Across the whole study: Collection of patient blood (approximately 30 ml EDTA) took place right after diagnosis, before any treatment. Certain T-cell populations stained with V beta antibodies were FACS-sorted to nearly 100% purity, and V beta1+ cells were TCRB-sequenced. Study-wide results and limits: There were about an eighth of the roughly 60 patients in whom the largest CD8+ clone exceeded 20% of CD8+ cells.

The CDR3 runs 16 residues. V lost 2 bases and J lost 4; bases outside the gene matches: 3. CDR1 is MNHNY, CDR2 SVGAGI, per germline (reference sequence). Regarding this clone: Its matching antigen is unknown.

Per the study methods: Matching published virus-specific TCRB sequences was rare for patient CD8+ clones that were larger than 1%. Libraries were prepared by immunoSEQ multiplex PCR; TCRdb keeps only in-frame clonotypes and omits some of them. The DNA gave D and trimming, while V, J and clone size come from that table. The sample shows some 20,000 clones, more than 70% of them seen only once. Material for sequencing was CD8+ T cells sorted from blood. The rearrangement uses TRBV6-6 and TRBJ1-5, with 12 bases fitting TRBD1. The TCR was taken from an adult with rheumatoid arthritis. The chain's CDR3 is CASSYGTGGGNQPQHF. The CDR3 DNA reads as TGTGCCAGCAGTTACGGGACAGGGGGCGGGAATCAGCCCCAGCATTTT.